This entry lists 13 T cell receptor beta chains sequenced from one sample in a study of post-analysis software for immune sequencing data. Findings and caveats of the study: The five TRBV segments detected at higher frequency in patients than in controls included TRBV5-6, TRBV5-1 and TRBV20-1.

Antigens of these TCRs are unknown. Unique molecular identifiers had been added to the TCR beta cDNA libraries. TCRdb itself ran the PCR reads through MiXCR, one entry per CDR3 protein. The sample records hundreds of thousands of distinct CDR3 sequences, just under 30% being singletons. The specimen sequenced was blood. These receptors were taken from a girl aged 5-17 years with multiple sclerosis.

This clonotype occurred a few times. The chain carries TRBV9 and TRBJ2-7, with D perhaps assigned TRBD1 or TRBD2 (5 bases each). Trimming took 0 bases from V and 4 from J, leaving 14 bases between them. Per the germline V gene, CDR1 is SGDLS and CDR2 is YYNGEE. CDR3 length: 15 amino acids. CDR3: CASSVDEGIGYEQYF. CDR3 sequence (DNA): TGTGCCAGCAGCGTAGACGAGGGGATTGGGTACGAGCAGTACTTC. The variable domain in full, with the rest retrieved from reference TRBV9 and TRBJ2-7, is DSGVTQTPKHLITATGQRVTLRCSPRSGDLSVYWYQQSLDQGLQFLIQYYNGEERAKGNILERFSAQQFPDLHSELNLSSLELGDSALYFCASSVDEGIGYEQYFGPGTRLTVT.

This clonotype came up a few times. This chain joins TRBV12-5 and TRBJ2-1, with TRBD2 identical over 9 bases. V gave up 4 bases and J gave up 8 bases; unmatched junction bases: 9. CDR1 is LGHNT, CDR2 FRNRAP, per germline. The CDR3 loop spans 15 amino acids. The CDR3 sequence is CASGYGSGSWDEQFF. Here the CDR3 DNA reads TGTGCTAGTGGTTACGGTAGCGGGAGTTGGGATGAGCAGTTCTTC.

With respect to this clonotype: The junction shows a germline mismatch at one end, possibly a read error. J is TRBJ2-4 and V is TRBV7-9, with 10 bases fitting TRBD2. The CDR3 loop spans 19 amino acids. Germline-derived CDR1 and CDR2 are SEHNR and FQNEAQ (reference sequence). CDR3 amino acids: CTSAGGLAGVKAAKNIQYF. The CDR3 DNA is TGTACCAGCGCCGGTGGGCTAGCGGGGGTAAAAGCAGCCAAAAACATTCAGTACTTC.

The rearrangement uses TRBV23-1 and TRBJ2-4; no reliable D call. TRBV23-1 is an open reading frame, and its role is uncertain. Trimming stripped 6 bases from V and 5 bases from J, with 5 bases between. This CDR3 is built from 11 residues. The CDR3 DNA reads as TGCGCCAGCAGGCAGGAAAACATTCAGTACTTC. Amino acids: CASRQENIQYF.

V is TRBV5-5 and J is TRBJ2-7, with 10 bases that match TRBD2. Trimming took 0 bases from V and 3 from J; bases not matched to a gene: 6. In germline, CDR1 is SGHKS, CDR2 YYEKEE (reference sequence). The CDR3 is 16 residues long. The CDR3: CASSLAEGLAVYEQYF. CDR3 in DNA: TGTGCCAGCAGCTTGGCCGAAGGACTAGCGGTCTACGAGCAGTACTTC.

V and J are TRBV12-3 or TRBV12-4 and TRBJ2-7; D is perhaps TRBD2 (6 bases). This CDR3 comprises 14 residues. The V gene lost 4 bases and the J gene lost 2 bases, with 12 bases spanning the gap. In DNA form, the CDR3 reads TGTGCCAGCAGTTCCCCGGGGGTGGCCTACGAGCAGTACTTC. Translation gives CASSSPGVAYEQYF.

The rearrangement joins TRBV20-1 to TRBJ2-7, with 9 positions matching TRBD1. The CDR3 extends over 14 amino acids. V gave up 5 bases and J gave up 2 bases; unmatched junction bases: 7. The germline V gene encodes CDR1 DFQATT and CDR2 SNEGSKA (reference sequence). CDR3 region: CSAGAGTGPYEQYF. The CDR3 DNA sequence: TGCAGTGCTGGGGCCGGGACAGGGCCCTACGAGCAGTACTTC.

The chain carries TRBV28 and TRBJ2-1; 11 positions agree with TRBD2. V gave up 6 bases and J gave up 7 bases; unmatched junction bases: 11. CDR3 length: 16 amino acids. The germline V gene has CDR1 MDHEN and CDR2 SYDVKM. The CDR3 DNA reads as TGTGCCAGCAGAGGGGCCGCTAGCGGGAGGTGGAATGAGCAGTTCTTC. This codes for CASRGAASGRWNEQFF. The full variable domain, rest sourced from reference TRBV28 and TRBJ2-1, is DVKVTQSSRYLVKRTGEKVFLECVQDMDHENMFWYRQDPGLGLRLIYFSYDVKMKEKGDIPEGYSVSREKKERFSLILESASTNQTSMYLCASRGAASGRWNEQFFGPGTRLTVL.

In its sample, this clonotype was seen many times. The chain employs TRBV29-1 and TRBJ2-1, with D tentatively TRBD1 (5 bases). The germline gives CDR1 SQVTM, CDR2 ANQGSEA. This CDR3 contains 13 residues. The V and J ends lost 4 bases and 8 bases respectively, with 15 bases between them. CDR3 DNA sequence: TGCAGCGTTGGGATAACAGGACCCCATGAGCAGTTCTTC. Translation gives CSVGITGPHEQFF.

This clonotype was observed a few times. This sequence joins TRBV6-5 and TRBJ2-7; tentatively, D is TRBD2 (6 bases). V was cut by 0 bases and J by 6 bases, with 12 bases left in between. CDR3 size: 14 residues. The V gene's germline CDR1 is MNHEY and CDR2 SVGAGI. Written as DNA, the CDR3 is TGTGCCAGCAGTTACTCGCCTAGCGAGTCCGAGCAGTACTTC. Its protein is CASSYSPSESEQYF.

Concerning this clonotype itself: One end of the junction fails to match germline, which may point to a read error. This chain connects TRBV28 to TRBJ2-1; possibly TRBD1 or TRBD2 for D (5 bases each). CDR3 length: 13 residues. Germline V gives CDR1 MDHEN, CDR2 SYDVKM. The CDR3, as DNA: TGTGCCAGCAGTTACCGGGGCCAAAATGGGCAGTTCTTC. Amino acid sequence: CASSYRGQNGQFF.

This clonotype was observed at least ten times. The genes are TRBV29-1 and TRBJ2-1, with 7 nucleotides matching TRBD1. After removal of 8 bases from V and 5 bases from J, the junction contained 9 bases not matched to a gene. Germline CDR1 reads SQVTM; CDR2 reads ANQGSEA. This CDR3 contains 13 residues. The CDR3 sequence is CSYARDRDNEQFF. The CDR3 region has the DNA TGCAGCTACGCCCGGGACAGAGACAATGAGCAGTTCTTC.

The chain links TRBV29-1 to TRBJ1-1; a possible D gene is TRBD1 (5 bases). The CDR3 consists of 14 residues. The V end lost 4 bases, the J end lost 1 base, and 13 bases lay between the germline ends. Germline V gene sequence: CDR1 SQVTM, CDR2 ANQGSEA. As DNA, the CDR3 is TGCAGCGTTGCCGGGCTGGGGCCGAACACTGAAGCTTTCTTT. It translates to CSVAGLGPNTEAFF. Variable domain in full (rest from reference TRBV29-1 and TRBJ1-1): SAVISQKPSRDICQRGTSLTIQCQVDSQVTMMFWYRQQPGQSLTLIATANQGSEATYESGFVIDKFPISRPNLTFSTLTVSNMSPEDSSIYLCSVAGLGPNTEAFFGQGTRLTVV.